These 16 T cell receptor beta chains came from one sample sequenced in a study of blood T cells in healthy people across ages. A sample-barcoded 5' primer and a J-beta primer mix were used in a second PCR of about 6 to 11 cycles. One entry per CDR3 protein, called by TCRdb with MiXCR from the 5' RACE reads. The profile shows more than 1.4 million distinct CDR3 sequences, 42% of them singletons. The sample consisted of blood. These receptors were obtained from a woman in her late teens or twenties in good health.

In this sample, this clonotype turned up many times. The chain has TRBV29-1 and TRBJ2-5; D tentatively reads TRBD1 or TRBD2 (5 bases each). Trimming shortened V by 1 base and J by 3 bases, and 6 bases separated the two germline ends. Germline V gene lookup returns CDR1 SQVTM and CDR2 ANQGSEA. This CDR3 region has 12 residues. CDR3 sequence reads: CSVEGGEETQYF. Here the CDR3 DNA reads TGCAGCGTTGAAGGAGGGGAAGAGACCCAGTACTTC.

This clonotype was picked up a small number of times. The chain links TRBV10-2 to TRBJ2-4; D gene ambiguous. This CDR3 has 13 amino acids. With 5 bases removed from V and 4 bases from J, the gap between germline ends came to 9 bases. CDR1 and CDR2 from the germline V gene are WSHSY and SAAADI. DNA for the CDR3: TGCGCCAGCAGTACTGACTTAAAAAACATTCAGTACTTC. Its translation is CASSTDLKNIQYF.

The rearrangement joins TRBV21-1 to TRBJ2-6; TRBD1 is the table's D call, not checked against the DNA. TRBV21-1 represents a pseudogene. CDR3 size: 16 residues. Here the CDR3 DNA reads TGTGCCAGCACCCTAAAGGGGCAGGCTGGGGCCAACGTCCTGACTTTC. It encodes CASTLKGQAGANVLTF.

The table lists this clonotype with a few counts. The CDR3 spells CASSPTGGSDTGELFF. CDR3 nucleotides: TGTGCCAGCAGCCCCACAGGAGGATCTGACACCGGGGAGCTGTTTTTT. The J gene is TRBJ2-2, the V gene TRBV7-9, with D possibly being TRBD1 or TRBD2 (5 bases each). V was shortened by 5 bases and J by 3 bases, with 16 bases between the two germline ends. Germline V gives CDR1 SEHNR, CDR2 FQNEAQ (reference sequence). This CDR3 contains 16 residues.

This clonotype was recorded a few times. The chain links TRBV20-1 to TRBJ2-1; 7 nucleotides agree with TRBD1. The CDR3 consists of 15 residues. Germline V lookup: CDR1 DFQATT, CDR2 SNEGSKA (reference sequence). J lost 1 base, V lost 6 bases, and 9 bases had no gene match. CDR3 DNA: TGCAGTGCCCAAGGGACAGACGGGTCCTACAATGAGCAGTTCTTC. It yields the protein CSAQGTDGSYNEQFF.

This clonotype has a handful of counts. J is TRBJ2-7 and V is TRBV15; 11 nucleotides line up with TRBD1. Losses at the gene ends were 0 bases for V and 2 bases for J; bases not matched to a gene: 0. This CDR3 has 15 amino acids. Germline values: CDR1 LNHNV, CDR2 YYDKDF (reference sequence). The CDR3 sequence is CATSREDRGPYEQYF. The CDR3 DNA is TGTGCCACCAGCAGAGAGGACAGGGGGCCCTACGAGCAGTACTTC.

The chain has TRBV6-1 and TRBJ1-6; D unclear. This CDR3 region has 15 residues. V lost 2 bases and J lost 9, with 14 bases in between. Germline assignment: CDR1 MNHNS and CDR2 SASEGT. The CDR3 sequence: CASSELEQFLSPLHF. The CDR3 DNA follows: TGTGCCAGCAGTGAATTGGAACAGTTCCTTTCACCCCTCCACTTT.

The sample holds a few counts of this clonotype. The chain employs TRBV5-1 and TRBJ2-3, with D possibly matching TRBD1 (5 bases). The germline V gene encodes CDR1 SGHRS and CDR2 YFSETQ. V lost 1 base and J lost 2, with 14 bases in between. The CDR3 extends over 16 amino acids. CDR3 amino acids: CASSLTGRADTDTQYF. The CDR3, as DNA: TGCGCCAGCAGCTTGACAGGAAGGGCCGACACAGATACGCAGTATTTT.

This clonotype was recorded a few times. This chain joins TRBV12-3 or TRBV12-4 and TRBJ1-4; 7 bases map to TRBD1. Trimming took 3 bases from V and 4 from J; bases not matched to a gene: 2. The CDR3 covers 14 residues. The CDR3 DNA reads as TGTGCCAGCAGTTTGCGGGACAGTAATGAAAAACTGTTTTTT. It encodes CASSLRDSNEKLFF.

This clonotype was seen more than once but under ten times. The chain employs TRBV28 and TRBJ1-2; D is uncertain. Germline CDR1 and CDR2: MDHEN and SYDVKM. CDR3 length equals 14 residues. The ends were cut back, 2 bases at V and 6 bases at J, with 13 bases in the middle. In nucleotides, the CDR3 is TGTGCCAGCAGTTTACCCGACGCCAGGAATGGCTACACCTTC. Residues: CASSLPDARNGYTF.

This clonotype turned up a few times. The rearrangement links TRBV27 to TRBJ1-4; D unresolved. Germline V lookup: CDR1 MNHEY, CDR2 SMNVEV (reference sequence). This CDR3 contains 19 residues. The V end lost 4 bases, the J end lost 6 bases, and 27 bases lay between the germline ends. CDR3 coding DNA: TGTGCCAGCAGTTCCGTCGTCTGGGGAGCCCTTAAAGAGGATGAAAAACTGTTTTTT. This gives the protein CASSSVVWGALKEDEKLFF. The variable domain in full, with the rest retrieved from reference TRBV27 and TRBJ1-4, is EAQVTQNPRYLITVTGKKLTVTCSQNMNHEYMSWYRQDPGLGLRQIYYSMNVEVTDKGDVPEGYKVSRKEKRNFPLILESPSPNQTSLYFCASSSVVWGALKEDEKLFFGSGTQLSVL.

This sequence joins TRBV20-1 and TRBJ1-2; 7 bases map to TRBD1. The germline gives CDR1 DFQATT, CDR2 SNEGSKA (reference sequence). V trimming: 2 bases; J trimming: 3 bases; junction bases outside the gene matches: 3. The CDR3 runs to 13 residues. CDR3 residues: CSARTTGDYGYTF. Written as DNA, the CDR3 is TGCAGTGCTAGAACCACAGGGGACTATGGCTACACCTTC.

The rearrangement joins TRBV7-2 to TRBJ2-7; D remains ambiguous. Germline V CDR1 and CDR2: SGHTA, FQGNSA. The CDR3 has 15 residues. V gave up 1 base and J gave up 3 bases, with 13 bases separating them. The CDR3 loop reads CASSLDHSPLYEQYF. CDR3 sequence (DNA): TGTGCCAGCAGCTTAGATCACAGCCCTCTCTACGAGCAGTACTTC.

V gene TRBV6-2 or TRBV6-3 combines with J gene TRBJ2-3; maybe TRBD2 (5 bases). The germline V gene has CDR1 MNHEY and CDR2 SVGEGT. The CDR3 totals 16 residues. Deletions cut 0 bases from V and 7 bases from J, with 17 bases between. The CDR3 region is CASSYSRGLSSNTQYF. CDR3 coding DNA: TGTGCCAGCAGTTACTCGCGAGGGCTATCATCCAATACGCAGTATTTT.

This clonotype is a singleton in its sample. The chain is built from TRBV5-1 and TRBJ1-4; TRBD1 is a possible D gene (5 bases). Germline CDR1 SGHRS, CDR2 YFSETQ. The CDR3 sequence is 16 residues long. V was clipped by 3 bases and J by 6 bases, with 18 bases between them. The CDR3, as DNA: TGCGCCAGCAGCTCCGGGACCCTAAGTGGAGATGAAAAACTGTTTTTT. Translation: CASSSGTLSGDEKLFF.

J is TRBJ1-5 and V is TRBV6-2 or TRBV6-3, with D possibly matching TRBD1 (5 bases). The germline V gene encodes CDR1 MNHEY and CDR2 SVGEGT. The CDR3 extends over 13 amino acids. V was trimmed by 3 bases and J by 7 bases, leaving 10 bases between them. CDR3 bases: TGTGCCAGCAGTTATTCAGGGTCGCAGCCCCAGCATTTT. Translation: CASSYSGSQPQHF.